These T cell receptor beta chains were read from a single sample in a study of T-cell reconstitution after alpha-beta-depleted transplantation in children. One entry per CDR3 protein results from TCRdb running MiXCR on the PCR reads. Of approximately 640,000 distinct CDR3 sequences detected, 16% appear once; the ten largest clones hold 1.1%. Specimen: PBMCs from the stem cell graft donor, collected from the stem cell graft. The receptors here all came from a human donor who donated a stem cell graft to a child with acute myeloid leukemia. Both conserved end residues are part of each CDR3. Each record gives: clone size, D gene, V gene, J gene, CDR3 protein, CDR3 DNA. D genes are given only for firm matches. Clone sizes are given selectively: once, few, many, or a class where the clone is expanded.

>NA|NA|TRBV25-1|TRBJ2-5
CASSDLERAETQYF
TGTGCCAGCAGTGACTTGGAGCGGGCAGAGACCCAGTACTTC
>NA|NA|TRBV24-1|TRBJ2-7
CATSVQVAGYEQYF
TGTGCCACCAGTGTCCAAGTGGCCGGTTACGAGCAGTACTTC
>many|NA|TRBV10-3|TRBJ1-5
CAIKGANREPQHF
TGTGCCATCAAGGGTGCAAATCGGGAGCCCCAGCATTTT
>NA|TRBD2|TRBV11-2|TRBJ2-1
CASSLGGTSGGRYNEQFF
TGTGCCAGCAGCTTAGGAGGCACTAGCGGGGGCCGCTACAATGAGCAGTTCTTC
>many|NA|TRBV20-1|TRBJ2-1
CSAPRGGYNEQFF
TGCAGTGCTCCCAGGGGAGGCTACAATGAGCAGTTCTTC
>many|NA|TRBV6-1|TRBJ1-1
CASSPTWGKDTEAFF
TGTGCCAGCAGTCCCACGTGGGGTAAGGACACTGAAGCTTTCTTT
>few|TRBD2|TRBV9|TRBJ2-1
CASSVDSGGYNEQFF
TGTGCCAGCAGCGTAGACAGCGGGGGTTACAATGAGCAGTTCTTC
>many|NA|TRBV29-1|TRBJ2-5
CSVVPQVSGETQYF
TGCAGCGTTGTCCCCCAGGTCTCAGGAGAGACCCAGTACTTC
>NA|NA|TRBV21-1|TRBJ2-1
CARLRPAGGARGGNEQFF
TGTGCCAGACTTAGACCAGCGGGGGGCGCGAGGGGGGGCAATGAGCAGTTCTTC
>many|NA|TRBV20-1|TRBJ1-1
CSAPQDKDTEAFF
TGCAGTGCCCCACAGGACAAGGACACTGAAGCTTTCTTT
>many|NA|TRBV5-1|TRBJ2-3
CASSRDNLSTDTQYF
TGCGCCAGCAGCAGGGACAACCTTTCCACAGATACGCAGTATTTT
>NA|TRBD1|TRBV7-3|TRBJ1-1
CASSLDRGQTEAFF
TGTGCCAGCAGCTTAGACAGGGGGCAGACTGAAGCTTTCTTT
>many|NA|TRBV27|TRBJ2-1
CASSLSTGRSSYNEQFF
TGTGCCAGCAGTTTATCAACGGGCAGGAGCTCCTACAATGAGCAGTTCTTC
>few|NA|TRBV28|TRBJ1-1
CASSIRVGPRTEAFF
TGTGCCAGCAGTATCAGGGTAGGCCCTCGCACTGAAGCTTTCTTT
>many|NA|TRBV20-1|TRBJ1-5
CSARGVLSNQPQHF
TGCAGTGCTAGAGGGGTACTTAGCAATCAGCCCCAGCATTTT
>many|NA|TRBV12-3/TRBV12-4|TRBJ2-2
CASSPQGGPGELFF
TGTGCCAGCAGTCCACAGGGAGGTCCCGGGGAGCTGTTTTTT
>many|NA|TRBV7-9|TRBJ2-1
CASSLGRAGQNEQFF
TGTGCCAGCAGCTTAGGGCGGGCGGGCCAGAATGAGCAGTTCTTC
>many|TRBD1|TRBV7-3|TRBJ2-7
CASSPRTGASYEQYF
TGTGCCAGCAGCCCCCGAACAGGGGCGTCCTACGAGCAGTACTTC
>NA|NA|TRBV11-3|TRBJ2-3
CASSPPRYEDTQYF
TGTGCCAGCAGCCCCCCCCGGTACGAAGATACGCAGTATTTT
>NA|TRBD2|TRBV5-1|TRBJ2-1
CASTSGGPYNEQFF
TGCGCCAGCACAAGCGGGGGGCCATACAATGAGCAGTTCTTC
>NA|NA|TRBV16|TRBJ1-4
CASSQRTGNEKLFF
TGTGCCAGCAGCCAACGGACGGGGAATGAAAAACTGTTTTTT
>few|TRBD1|TRBV12-3/TRBV12-4|TRBJ1-1
CASSPETGLEAFF
TGTGCCAGCAGTCCCGAGACAGGGCTTGAAGCTTTCTTT
>NA|TRBD2|TRBV7-2|TRBJ2-5
CASSLWAGGQETQYF
TGTGCCAGCAGCTTATGGGCGGGGGGCCAAGAGACCCAGTACTTC
>NA|NA|TRBV20-1|TRBJ1-2
CSANDNYGYTF
TGCAGTGCTAATGACAACTATGGCTACACCTTC
>many|NA|TRBV20-1|TRBJ1-6
CSAGRSRGGTPLHF
TGCAGTGCTGGACGCTCCCGCGGGGGAACACCCCTCCACTTT
>many|NA|TRBV29-1|TRBJ2-3
CSLGRADTQYF
TGCAGCTTGGGGAGAGCAGATACGCAGTATTTT
>NA|NA|TRBV27|TRBJ1-5
CASGTAEPSPQHF
TGTGCCAGCGGGACCGCTGAGCCCTCGCCCCAGCATTTT
>many|TRBD1|TRBV9|TRBJ1-2
CASSEGDRGLYGYTF
TGTGCCAGCAGCGAGGGGGACAGGGGGCTCTATGGCTACACCTTC
>many|NA|TRBV7-2|TRBJ1-1
CASSLRRMNTEAFF
TGTGCCAGCAGCTTAAGGCGGATGAACACTGAAGCTTTCTTT
>few|NA|TRBV6-1|TRBJ1-4
CASRDAGGKTNEKLFF
TGTGCCAGCAGGGACGCCGGGGGAAAGACTAATGAAAAACTGTTTTTT
>many|TRBD2|TRBV12-3/TRBV12-4|TRBJ2-3
CASIPGLASTDTQYF
TGTGCCAGCATCCCGGGACTAGCTAGCACAGATACGCAGTATTTT
>many|TRBD2|TRBV4-3|TRBJ2-1
CASSLLPGTIYNEQFF
TGCGCCAGCAGCCTTTTACCCGGGACTATCTACAATGAGCAGTTCTTC
>many|NA|TRBV27|TRBJ1-6
CASSSYNSPLHF
TGTGCCAGCAGTTCGTATAATTCACCCCTCCACTTT
>few|TRBD1|TRBV30|TRBJ2-7
CAWSWTGINHEQYF
TGTGCCTGGAGCTGGACAGGGATAAACCACGAGCAGTACTTC
>many|TRBD1|TRBV5-1|TRBJ2-1
CASSVGTANEQFF
TGCGCCAGCAGCGTCGGGACAGCTAATGAGCAGTTCTTC
>many|NA|TRBV20-1|TRBJ1-5
CSARGAANQPQHF
TGCAGTGCTAGGGGGGCAGCTAATCAGCCCCAGCATTTT
>many|NA|TRBV12-3/TRBV12-4|TRBJ1-2
CASSLTLWAADSGYTF
TGTGCCAGCAGTTTGACCCTCTGGGCCGCGGACTCTGGCTACACCTTC
>few|TRBD2|TRBV7-2|TRBJ2-2
CASSLDWTRAGELFF
TGTGCCAGCAGCTTAGATTGGACTAGGGCCGGGGAGCTGTTTTTT
>many|NA|TRBV5-1|TRBJ2-3
CASSLENTDTQYF
TGCGCCAGCAGCTTGGAAAACACAGATACGCAGTATTTT
>NA|TRBD1|TRBV5-1|TRBJ2-1
CASSLWTGKDNEQFF
TGCGCCAGCAGCTTATGGACAGGGAAGGACAATGAGCAGTTCTTC
>many|TRBD1|TRBV20-1|TRBJ2-1
CSARRDSLQFF
TGCAGTGCTAGAAGGGACAGCCTACAGTTCTTC
>few|NA|TRBV7-2|TRBJ2-3
CASSPLLWSDGTDTQYF
TGTGCCAGCAGCCCCCTCCTTTGGAGCGACGGCACAGATACGCAGTATTTT
>NA|NA|TRBV7-2|TRBJ1-5
CASSQLYQPQHF
TGTGCCAGCAGCCAGCTATATCAGCCCCAGCATTTT
>NA|TRBD1|TRBV5-1|TRBJ1-4
CASRTGGSSEKLFF
TGCGCCAGCAGGACAGGGGGTTCGTCTGAAAAACTGTTTTTT
>NA|TRBD2|TRBV20-1|TRBJ2-5
CCARDRSSGLQETQYF
TGCTGTGCTAGAGATAGGTCTAGCGGGCTTCAAGAGACCCAGTACTTC
>once|TRBD2|TRBV7-2|TRBJ2-7
CASSARGVSSYEQYF
TGTGCCAGCAGCGCCCGGGGGGTTAGCTCCTACGAGCAGTACTTC
>many|NA|TRBV20-1|TRBJ2-5
CSARDTWPAEETQYF
TGCAGTGCTAGGGACACATGGCCAGCGGAAGAGACCCAGTACTTC
>many|NA|TRBV7-2|TRBJ2-2
CASSRGVRTGELFF
TGTGCCAGCAGCAGAGGGGTGAGGACCGGGGAGCTGTTTTTT
>many|TRBD1|TRBV10-1|TRBJ1-1
CASGWTGNTEAFF
TGCGCCAGCGGTTGGACAGGGAACACTGAAGCTTTCTTT
>many|TRBD2|TRBV4-2|TRBJ2-3
CASSPSRSGGTDTQYF
TGTGCCAGCAGCCCTTCTCGTAGCGGGGGCACAGATACGCAGTATTTT
>NA|TRBD1|TRBV25-1|TRBJ2-3
CASSEGTGTGKDTQYF
TGTGCCAGCAGTGAGGGGACCGGGACAGGTAAAGATACGCAGTATTTT
>NA|NA|TRBV6-1|TRBJ1-2
CASSQGARKYGYTF
TGTGCCAGCAGCCAAGGTGCCCGGAAATATGGCTACACCTTC
>few|TRBD1|TRBV5-6|TRBJ1-1
CASSWGQMNTEAFF
TGTGCCAGCAGCTGGGGACAGATGAACACTGAAGCTTTCTTT
>many|NA|TRBV7-2|TRBJ1-1
CASSLGEVGTEAFF
TGTGCCAGCAGCTTAGGTGAGGTGGGCACTGAAGCTTTCTTT
>many|NA|TRBV20-1|TRBJ1-6
CSARRGYNSPLHF
TGCAGTGCGCGCAGGGGCTATAATTCACCCCTCCACTTT
>many|NA|TRBV29-1|TRBJ1-1
CSVNEPEGRTEAFF
TGCAGCGTGAACGAACCGGAAGGGCGGACTGAAGCTTTCTTT
>NA|NA|TRBV27|TRBJ2-2
CASSPKPGKNTGELFF
TGTGCCAGCAGTCCAAAGCCGGGGAAGAACACCGGGGAGCTGTTTTTT
>NA|NA|TRBV7-2|TRBJ1-1
CASTRTALNTEAFF
TGTGCCAGCACTCGGACAGCCTTAAACACTGAAGCTTTCTTT